This is a list of T cell receptor beta chains from one sample in a study of CD8 T cells in ankylosing spondylitis. MiXCR was run by TCRdb on the 5' RACE reads, yielding one entry per CDR3 protein. The data show approximately 35,000 distinct CDR3 sequences, approximately 14% seen once. The material sequenced was blood. All receptors come from a male donor with ankylosing spondylitis or in good health (not recorded which). The CDR3 runs from the conserved cysteine through the conserved F or W. Fields, in order: J gene, D gene, clone size, V gene, CDR3 protein, CDR3 DNA. A D gene is named only where the DNA matches it firmly. Clone size appears in some rows only: once, few, many, or a class for an expanded clone.

TRBJ2-5,TRBD2,NA,TRBV29-1,CSVAGTSGRAPQETQYF,TGCAGCGTAGCAGGGACTAGCGGGAGGGCTCCCCAAGAGACCCAGTACTTT
TRBJ2-5,TRBD1,NA,TRBV28,CASRKQGAETQYF,TGTGCCAGCAGGAAACAGGGGGCAGAGACCCAGTACTTC
TRBJ2-2,TRBD2,few,TRBV7-3,CASSGGGSNTGELFF,TGTGCCAGCAGCGGGGGGGGGTCGAACACCGGGGAGCTGTTTTTT
TRBJ1-1,NA,NA,TRBV7-9,CASGGANTEAFF,TGTGCCAGCGGGGGGGCGAACACTGAAGCTTTCTTT
TRBJ1-1,NA,few,TRBV19,CASSILNRMNTEAFF,TGTGCCAGTAGTATTTTGAACAGAATGAACACTGAAGCTTTCTTT
TRBJ2-2,TRBD1,few,TRBV5-6,CASSSQNRDRVSGELFF,TGTGCCAGCAGCTCGCAAAACCGGGACAGGGTGTCCGGGGAGCTGTTTTTT
TRBJ1-1,NA,NA,TRBV28,CASRAYRPGGTEAFF,TGTGCCAGCAGAGCATACCGGCCGGGGGGGACTGAAGCTTTCTTT
TRBJ2-4,TRBD1,NA,TRBV7-3,CASSQRTGGANIQYF,TGTGCCAGCAGCCAAAGGACAGGGGGCGCGAACATTCAGTACTTC
TRBJ2-2,TRBD1,few,TRBV14,CASGRPGQGSTGELFF,TGTGCCAGCGGGCGACCGGGACAGGGGAGCACCGGGGAGCTGTTTTTT
TRBJ2-1,TRBD2,NA,TRBV20-1,CSASGGTSGVNEQFF,TGCAGTGCTAGTGGTGGGACTAGCGGAGTAAATGAGCAGTTCTTC
TRBJ2-2,NA,NA,TRBV7-2,CASSQIWQTGELFF,TGTGCCAGCAGCCAAATCTGGCAGACCGGGGAGCTGTTTTTT
TRBJ2-7,NA,few,TRBV20-1,CSAGGGGDYEQYF,TGCAGTGCTGGCGGCGGAGGGGACTACGAGCAGTACTTC
TRBJ2-1,NA,few,TRBV29-1,CSVGDSSSYNEQFF,TGCAGCGTTGGTGACAGCAGCTCCTACAATGAGCAGTTCTTC
TRBJ1-4,TRBD1,NA,TRBV30,CAWAHRGAEKLFF,TGTGCCTGGGCCCACAGGGGGGCCGAAAAACTGTTTTTT
TRBJ1-5,NA,NA,TRBV3-1,CASSQGRENQPQHF,TGTGCCAGCAGCCAAGGACGGGAAAATCAGCCCCAGCATTTT
TRBJ2-5,NA,few,TRBV28,CATFEETQYF,TGTGCCACCTTTGAGGAGACCCAGTACTTC
TRBJ2-3,NA,few,TRBV28,CASRRGTSTDTQYF,TGTGCCAGCAGGCGAGGGACTAGCACAGATACGCAGTATTTT
TRBJ1-2,NA,few,TRBV15,CATSRDSRQFYGYTF,TGTGCCACCAGCAGAGATTCTCGGCAGTTCTATGGCTACACCTTC
TRBJ2-2,NA,NA,TRBV28,CASIEGQGAQLTGELFF,TGTGCCAGCATAGAGGGTCAGGGCGCGCAGTTGACCGGGGAGCTGTTTTTT
TRBJ2-2,NA,few,TRBV2,CASSVRNTGELFF,TGTGCCAGCAGTGTCCGAAACACCGGGGAGCTGTTTTTT
TRBJ2-1,TRBD2,few,TRBV12-3/TRBV12-4,CASSLRGGAREQFF,TGTGCCAGCAGTTTACGGGGGGGGGCCCGAGAGCAGTTCTTC
TRBJ2-2,NA,NA,TRBV12-3/TRBV12-4,CASSLGNHGELFF,TGTGCCAGCAGTTTAGGAAACCACGGGGAGCTGTTTTTT
TRBJ2-1,TRBD1,NA,TRBV28,CASSLPGQGSNEQFF,TGTGCCAGCAGTTTACCAGGACAGGGGAGCAATGAGCAGTTCTTC
TRBJ2-6,NA,NA,TRBV7-2,CASSLPAGVSGANVLTF,TGTGCCAGCAGCTTACCGGCAGGGGTCTCTGGGGCCAACGTCCTGACTTTC
TRBJ2-2,TRBD2,NA,TRBV5-1,CASRSDGLASGELFF,TGCGCCAGCAGATCCGACGGACTAGCGTCCGGGGAGCTGTTTTTT
TRBJ1-2,NA,NA,TRBV29-1,CSVLTRMGFGYTF,TGCAGCGTCCTAACGCGGATGGGGTTTGGCTACACCTTC
TRBJ2-2,NA,large,TRBV6-5,CASSYQTSNTGELFF,TGTGCCAGCAGTTACCAGACCTCCAACACCGGGGAGCTGTTTTTT
TRBJ1-4,TRBD1,few,TRBV12-3/TRBV12-4,CASSTRGANEKLFF,TGTGCCAGCAGCACCAGGGGGGCAAATGAAAAACTGTTTTTT
TRBJ2-7,NA,NA,TRBV28,CASTQLGEQYF,TGTGCCAGCACCCAACTCGGCGAGCAGTACTTC
TRBJ2-6,NA,NA,TRBV27,CASSFFRAGANVLTF,TGTGCCAGCAGTTTCTTCAGGGCGGGGGCCAACGTCCTGACTTTC
TRBJ1-1,NA,NA,TRBV5-1,CASSFTANAEAFF,TGCGCCAGCAGCTTTACGGCAAACGCTGAAGCTTTCTTT
TRBJ2-3,TRBD2,NA,TRBV4-2,CASSQDLASGGAQYF,TGTGCCAGCAGCCAAGATCTAGCTAGCGGAGGTGCGCAGTATTTT
TRBJ2-5,NA,few,TRBV10-3,CAISGTPSQETQYF,TGTGCCATCAGTGGGACACCATCCCAAGAGACCCAGTACTTC
TRBJ2-3,TRBD2,NA,TRBV9,CASSVGGGRASDTQYF,TGTGCCAGCAGCGTAGGAGGCGGGAGGGCCTCAGATACGCAGTATTTT
TRBJ2-2,TRBD2,few,TRBV6-2/TRBV6-3,CASSYVRTRTGELFF,TGTGCCAGCAGTTACGTCCGGACTAGGACCGGGGAGCTGTTTTTT
TRBJ1-1,TRBD1,NA,TRBV12-3/TRBV12-4,CASRQTGGTEAFF,TGTGCCAGCAGACAGACAGGGGGCACTGAAGCTTTCTTT
TRBJ1-4,NA,NA,TRBV29-1,CGGREGTNEKLFF,TGCGGCGGCCGGGAGGGTACGAATGAAAAACTGTTTTTT
TRBJ2-3,NA,many,TRBV11-2,CASSPVEGPRGTQYF,TGTGCCAGCAGCCCAGTAGAGGGGCCGCGGGGTACGCAGTATTTT
TRBJ2-6,NA,NA,TRBV4-3,CASSHTASGANVLTF,TGCGCCAGCAGCCACACAGCCTCTGGGGCCAACGTCCTGACTTTC